The 16 T cell receptor beta chains reported below all come from one sample, sequenced in a study of cytomegalovirus exposure and HLA in healthy donors. Primers included in the PCR were 60 Vbeta and 13 Jbeta primers. The protocol was immunoSEQ multiplex PCR, while the TCRdb copy is restricted to in-frame clones and leaves out a portion. Altogether roughly 130,000 clones are present, around four fifths being singletons, with the ten largest covering about 1.2%. The specimen sequenced was PBMCs. The source of these receptors is a boy younger than 18 in good health and CMV-seronegative.

The V gene is TRBV7-2, the J gene TRBJ2-7; the match to TRBD2 covers 12 bases. CDR3 size: 15 residues. J was trimmed by 3 bases and V by 4 bases; bases with no gene match: 4. Germline CDR1 is SGHTA and CDR2 is FQGNSA. The CDR3 DNA reads TGTGCCAGCAGCTCCGGGACTAGCGGGCTCTACGAGCAGTACTTC. Translating gives CASSSGTSGLYEQYF. Based on the CDR3 plus reference TRBV7-2 and TRBJ2-7, the full variable domain is GAGVSQSPSNKVTEKGKDVELRCDPISGHTALYWYRQSLGQGLEFLIYFQGNSAPDKSGLPSDRFSAERTGGSVSTLTIQRTQQEDSAVYLCASSSGTSGLYEQYFGPGTRLTVT.

CDR3: CASSHAPGLAGGPYEQYF. The DNA for the CDR3 is TGCGCCAGCAGCCATGCGCCGGGACTAGCGGGAGGGCCGTACGAGCAGTACTTC. This rearrangement joins TRBV4-1 to TRBJ2-7; 16 bases map to TRBD2. The CDR3 spans 18 residues. Germline V lookup: CDR1 MGHRA, CDR2 YSYEKL. Unmatched junction bases numbered 9, after V lost 3 bases and J lost 4 bases.

The V call is TRBV9, the J call TRBJ2-7; weak D call: TRBD1 (6 bases). V gave up 3 bases and J gave up 2 bases, with 15 bases separating them. The CDR3 sequence is 15 residues long. Germline assignment: CDR1 SGDLS and CDR2 YYNGEE. Written as DNA, the CDR3 is TGTGCCAGCAGCGGCCCGGACAGTCTAGCCTACGAGCAGTACTTC. It yields the protein CASSGPDSLAYEQYF.

This rearrangement joins TRBV18 to TRBJ2-7, with a possible D match to TRBD2 (6 bases). The ends were cut back, 4 bases at V and 5 bases at J, with 15 bases in the middle. Germline lookup yields CDR1 KGHSH and CDR2 LQKENI. The CDR3 runs to 14 residues. The CDR3 DNA sequence: TGTGCCAGCTCACTGGCTCTTGGAGGGGACGAGCAGTACTTC. This sequence encodes CASSLALGGDEQYF.

CDR3 bases: TGTGCCTGGAGTAAAGGGCGGGCAGGGGCGGCCTCCGAGCAGTACTTC. Translation: CAWSKGRAGAASEQYF. The chain recombines TRBV30 with TRBJ2-7; tentative D call: TRBD1 (6 bases). The V and J ends lost 2 bases and 6 bases respectively, with 23 bases between them. Per germline, CDR1 GTSNPN and CDR2 SVGIG (reference sequence). CDR3 size: 16 residues.

In the case of this clone: Other DNA variants within this sample encode the same CDR3. This chain connects TRBV5-1 to TRBJ2-1; 12 bases are shared with TRBD2. V was pared by 4 bases and J by 4 bases, with 3 bases of the junction left unmatched. The germline gives CDR1 SGHRS, CDR2 YFSETQ. The length of the CDR3 is 15 residues. CDR3 residues: CASSGGTSGYNEQFF. CDR3 sequence (DNA): TGCGCCAGCAGCGGCGGGACTAGCGGGTACAATGAGCAGTTCTTC.

This clone was seen only once. The chain uses TRBV5-1 and TRBJ2-2; tentatively, D is TRBD1 (6 bases). The CDR3 sequence is 14 residues long. Germline V gene data show CDR1 as SGHRS and CDR2 as YFSETQ. The ends were cut back, 0 bases at V and 7 bases at J, with 10 bases in the middle. The CDR3, as DNA: TGCGCCAGCAGCTTGGGACAGGATGGCGGGGAGCTGTTTTTT. Translation: CASSLGQDGGELFF. The variable domain in full, with the rest retrieved from reference TRBV5-1 and TRBJ2-2, is KAGVTQTPRYLIKTRGQQVTLSCSPISGHRSVSWYQQTPGQGLQFLFEYFSETQRNKGNFPGRFSGRQFSNSRSEMNVSTLELGDSALYLCASSLGQDGGELFFGEGSRLTVL.

This chain uses TRBV7-2 with TRBJ1-2; 9 bases fit TRBD1. Germline V gene sequence: CDR1 SGHTA, CDR2 FQGNSA. Unmatched junction bases numbered 6, after V lost 0 bases and J lost 4 bases. This CDR3 region has 16 residues. The DNA of the CDR3 is TGTGCCAGCAGCTTAGCCTGGGACAGGGAAGGCTATGGCTACACCTTC. This codes for CASSLAWDREGYGYTF.

The chain links TRBV7-2 to TRBJ2-1, with 7 bases that match TRBD2. In germline, CDR1 is SGHTA, CDR2 FQGNSA. The CDR3 runs 18 residues. Trimming cost V 5 bases and J 0 bases; bases outside gene matches: 13. CDR3 sequence: CASSPLGVAGPSYNEQFF. The DNA for the CDR3 is TGTGCCAGCAGCCCCCTCGGGGTAGCGGGTCCCTCCTACAATGAGCAGTTCTTC.

This clone was counted a single time. The chain links TRBV11-2 to TRBJ2-7, with no clear D. The CDR3 sequence is 14 residues long. The V gene lost 2 bases and the J gene lost 0 bases, with 8 bases spanning the gap. CDR1 is SGHAT and CDR2 is FQNNGV in the germline V gene. CDR3 residues: CASSLRRLSYEQYF. The CDR3 nucleotides read TGTGCCAGCAGCTTAAGGCGACTCTCCTACGAGCAGTACTTC.

In this sample, this clone turned up once. The V gene is TRBV6-5, the J gene TRBJ2-2; 9 bases match TRBD2. V lost 4 bases, J lost 0 bases, and 3 bases stayed unmatched. Germline V gives CDR1 MNHEY, CDR2 SVGAGI. The CDR3 contains 16 residues. The CDR3: CASSSPSGANTGELFF. The CDR3 DNA follows: TGTGCCAGCAGTTCCCCTAGCGGGGCGAACACCGGGGAGCTGTTTTTT.

V gene TRBV11-1 combines with J gene TRBJ2-1; D is possibly TRBD2 (6 bases). This CDR3 comprises 17 residues. Trimming shortened V by 5 bases and J by 1 base, and 18 bases separated the two germline ends. Germline values: CDR1 SGHAT, CDR2 FQDESV (reference sequence). The CDR3 here is CASSRDLGGPSYNEQFF. The CDR3 nucleotides are TGTGCCAGCAGCCGTGACTTGGGGGGACCTTCCTACAATGAGCAGTTCTTC.

V and J are TRBV18 and TRBJ2-1, with D possibly TRBD2 on 6 matching bases. CDR3 length equals 14 residues. Trimming took off 3 bases at V and 9 bases at J, with 15 bases between the two ends. CDR1 is KGHSH and CDR2 is LQKENI in the germline V gene. CDR3 sequence reads: CASSPSPGEGEQFF. In DNA form, the CDR3 reads TGTGCCAGCTCACCGAGCCCGGGAGAAGGTGAGCAGTTCTTC.

This rearrangement joins TRBV9 to TRBJ2-4, with a tentative D call TRBD1 (6 bases). There are 16 residues in the CDR3. Trimming pared 1 base from V and 3 bases from J, leaving 14 bases between. Germline CDR1 is SGDLS and CDR2 is YYNGEE. CDR3 bases: TGTGCCAGCAGCGTACAAGGGGGATTGGGCAAAAACATTCAGTACTTC. Protein product: CASSVQGGLGKNIQYF. The complete variable domain, with remaining parts taken from reference TRBV9 and TRBJ2-4, reads DSGVTQTPKHLITATGQRVTLRCSPRSGDLSVYWYQQSLDQGLQFLIQYYNGEERAKGNILERFSAQQFPDLHSELNLSSLELGDSALYFCASSVQGGLGKNIQYFGAGTRLSVL.

The genes are TRBV19 and TRBJ1-5, with unresolved D. The CDR3 is made up of 13 amino acids. V lost 5 bases, J lost 4 bases, and 9 bases lay in between. Germline V gene lookup returns CDR1 LNHDA and CDR2 SQIVND (reference sequence). The CDR3 region is CASSPGVNQPQHF. The CDR3 DNA sequence: TGTGCCAGTAGTCCCGGGGTGAATCAGCCCCAGCATTTT.

V is TRBV9 and J is TRBJ2-5; possibly TRBD2 for D (7 bases). V dropped 0 bases and J dropped 4 bases, with 13 bases sitting between them. The CDR3 extends over 15 amino acids. In germline, CDR1 is SGDLS, CDR2 YYNGEE. Written as DNA, the CDR3 is TGTGCCAGCAGCGTAGATCGGGGAGGGGGAGAGACCCAGTACTTC. This translates into CASSVDRGGGETQYF.